The 10 T cell receptor beta chains listed next were all sequenced from one sample in a study of blood T cell repertoires in COVID-19. Data came from immunoSEQ multiplex PCR; TCRdb stores just in-frame clones and leaves some out. The sample contains approximately 96,000 clones, 81% of which appear only once. Sequenced input: peripheral blood. The receptors were gathered from a woman older than 75 with acute or convalescent COVID-19.

This clone was picked up a small number of times. The V call is TRBV4-2, the J call TRBJ1-5; 9 positions agree with TRBD1. The CDR3 consists of 15 residues. V gave up 1 base and J gave up 6 bases; unmatched junction bases: 4. CDR1 LGHNA and CDR2 YNFKEQ come from the germline V gene. CDR3 DNA: TGTGCCAGCAGCCAAGGAAGGGACAGGGTTCAGCCCCAGCATTTT. Protein sequence: CASSQGRDRVQPQHF.

A few counts support this clone. The chain has TRBV5-1 and TRBJ1-2, with 9 bases that match TRBD1. Looked up from germline, CDR1 is SGHRS and CDR2 is YFSETQ. With 0 bases clipped from V and 3 bases from J, the junction kept 12 bases outside the gene matches. This CDR3 has 18 amino acids. The CDR3 loop reads CASSLDTGGDLVDYGYTF. CDR3 bases: TGCGCCAGCAGCTTGGACACAGGGGGCGATTTGGTAGACTATGGCTACACCTTC.

The rearrangement joins TRBV7-2 to TRBJ2-1, with 8 bases fitting TRBD1. The CDR3 length is 16 residues. In germline, CDR1 is SGHTA, CDR2 FQGNSA. The junction had 9 bases not matched to a gene; V was cut back by 5 bases and J by 3 bases. The CDR3 spells CASSIAGTGDYNEQFF. The CDR3 DNA reads TGTGCCAGCAGCATCGCCGGGACAGGCGACTACAATGAGCAGTTCTTC.

This sequence joins TRBV6-2 or TRBV6-3 and TRBJ2-3; D unclear. Germline CDR1 reads MNHEY; CDR2 reads SVGEGT. The germline V and J ends were trimmed by 5 bases and 5 bases, with 8 bases remaining between them. This CDR3 is 12 amino acids long. This chain's CDR3 is CASSRSGDTQYF. The CDR3 DNA follows: TGTGCCAGCAGTCGATCAGGAGATACGCAGTATTTT.

This clone was found once. The chain employs TRBV19 and TRBJ1-2, with a tentative D call TRBD1 (6 bases). The V end lost 6 bases, the J end lost 7 bases, and 18 bases lay between the germline ends. This CDR3 is built from 14 residues. Germline V gene sequence: CDR1 LNHDA, CDR2 SQIVND (reference sequence). CDR3 sequence: CASSPGGGNLGYTF. CDR3 nucleotide sequence: TGTGCCAGTAGCCCTGGCGGGGGCAATCTTGGCTACACCTTC. Drawing the rest from reference TRBV19 and TRBJ1-2, the complete variable domain is DGGITQSPKYLFRKEGQNVTLSCEQNLNHDAMYWYRQDPGQGLRLIYYSQIVNDFQKGDIAEGYSVSREKKESFPLTVTSAQKNPTAFYLCASSPGGGNLGYTFGSGTRLTVV.

The rearrangement links TRBV6-5 to TRBJ1-2; possible D gene TRBD1, 5 bases. Trimming took off 4 bases at V and 7 bases at J, with 19 bases between the two ends. This CDR3 has 15 amino acids. Germline V gives CDR1 MNHEY, CDR2 SVGAGI. CDR3 residues: CASSLDWTLMGGYTF. The CDR3 nucleotides are TGTGCCAGCAGTTTAGACTGGACACTAATGGGTGGCTACACCTTC.

The CDR3 loop is CASSQASLAQAGNTIYF. The CDR3 DNA reads TGCGCCAGCAGCCAAGCCTCTCTGGCCCAAGCTGGAAACACCATATATTTT. This sequence joins TRBV4-1 and TRBJ1-3; D is undetermined. With 1 base removed from V and 2 bases from J, the gap between germline ends came to 15 bases. Germline CDR1 reads MGHRA; CDR2 reads YSYEKL. The CDR3 consists of 17 residues.

V usage is TRBV5-1 and J usage is TRBJ1-1; 7 bases line up with TRBD1. Trimming took 7 bases from V and 4 from J; bases not matched to a gene: 10. Per germline, CDR1 SGHRS and CDR2 YFSETQ. The CDR3 length is 14 residues. CDR3 sequence: CASGSTGSSTEAFF. The CDR3 bases are TGCGCCAGCGGTTCGACAGGGAGCAGCACTGAAGCTTTCTTT.

This chain links TRBV3-1 (or the pseudogene TRBV3-2) with TRBJ2-5, with D possibly TRBD1 on 5 matching bases. The V end lost 2 bases, the J end lost 5 bases, and 15 bases lay between the germline ends. The CDR3 covers 15 residues. CDR1 and CDR2 from the germline V gene are LGHDT and YNNKEL (reference sequence). CDR3 nucleotide sequence: TGTGCCAGCAGCCAAAACCAGGGTGGGGCGGAGACCCAGTACTTC. This gives the protein CASSQNQGGAETQYF.

The chain is built from TRBV6-6 and TRBJ1-3; a possible D gene is TRBD1 (6 bases). V lost 0 bases, J lost 3 bases, and 12 bases lay in between. There are 16 residues in the CDR3. Germline assignment: CDR1 MNHNY and CDR2 SVGAGI (reference sequence). In DNA, the CDR3 is TGTGCCAGCAGTTACTCGACACAGGGCGGTGGAAACACCATATATTTT. Translation: CASSYSTQGGGNTIYF.